The clone carrying this T cell receptor (beta chain) has only a few counts. What it recognizes is unknown. MiXCR, applied by TCRdb to the 5' RACE reads, yields one record per CDR3 protein. Found here are about 890,000 distinct CDR3 sequences, approximately 13% of them singletons; the top ten hold around 1.5%. The data are from a study of identical twins. V shed 0 bases and J 3 bases; nucleotides not matched to a gene: 6. Germline V gene lookup returns CDR1 DFQATT and CDR2 SNEGSKA (reference sequence). This CDR3 contains 16 residues. Whole-study results and caveats: Abundant cord blood beta clonotypes carried fewer insertions; memory repertoires showed none. Modelling underestimated the level of out-of-frame TCR alpha sharing observed in monozygotic twins.

The same sample was also studied in work on yellow fever vaccine responses in identical twins.

The rearrangement joins TRBV20-1 to TRBJ2-1; 9 nucleotides line up with TRBD2. Sequencing was carried out using PBMCs. The clonotype comes from a woman younger than 35 in good health. DNA of the CDR3: TGCAGTGCTAGAGATCTGGGCGGGAGGGACTACAATGAGCAGTTCTTC. As protein: CSARDLGGRDYNEQFF.